These 17 T cell receptor beta chains were all obtained from the same sample, sequenced in a study of blood T cell repertoires in COVID-19. Clones were read by immunoSEQ multiplex PCR, and TCRdb kept only the in-frame ones, dropping some. Of 51,000 or so clones listed, around 92% were seen once; the top ten hold approximately 8.8%. Material for sequencing was peripheral blood. These receptors were obtained from a man older than 75 with active or convalescent COVID-19.

By frequency in the sample, this clone is large (0.1 to 1%). This chain joins TRBV5-4 and TRBJ1-6, with D perhaps matching TRBD1 (6 bases). Germline values: CDR1 SGHNT, CDR2 YYREEE (reference sequence). The V and J ends lost 4 bases and 4 bases respectively, with 9 bases between them. The CDR3 loop spans 14 amino acids. As DNA, the CDR3 is TGTGCCAGCAGCCTCGGACAGTATAATTCACCCCTCCACTTT. It translates to CASSLGQYNSPLHF.

The genes are TRBV28 and TRBJ2-2; D is uncertain. Germline CDR1 and CDR2: MDHEN and SYDVKM. This CDR3 region has 15 residues. V gave up 2 bases and J gave up 6 bases, with 13 bases separating them. The CDR3 DNA reads TGTGCCAGCAGTTTACCGCGTGCACGGGCCGGGGAGCTGTTTTTT. It codes for CASSLPRARAGELFF. The full variable domain, its missing parts supplied by reference TRBV28 and TRBJ2-2, is DVKVTQSSRYLVKRTGEKVFLECVQDMDHENMFWYRQDPGLGLRLIYFSYDVKMKEKGDIPEGYSVSREKKERFSLILESASTNQTSMYLCASSLPRARAGELFFGEGSRLTVL.

The rearrangement uses TRBV19 and TRBJ1-3; D gene uncertain. Per the germline V gene, CDR1 is LNHDA and CDR2 is SQIVND (reference sequence). Trimming removed 5 bases from V and 0 bases from J, with 17 bases in between. This CDR3 region has 17 residues. The CDR3 reads CASSQTSGVLSGNTIYF. The CDR3, as DNA: TGTGCCAGTAGTCAGACAAGCGGGGTACTCTCTGGAAACACCATATATTTT.

V and J are TRBV7-2 and TRBJ2-6; no reliable D call. The CDR3 is 13 amino acids. Trimming took 5 bases from V and 2 from J, leaving 4 bases between them. CDR1 and CDR2 from the germline V gene are SGHTA and FQGNSA. In DNA form, the CDR3 reads TGTGCCAGCAGCCAAACTGGGGCCAACGTCCTGACTTTC. The encoded protein is CASSQTGANVLTF.

The chain employs TRBV5-1 and TRBJ2-1; 7 bases align to TRBD1. The CDR3 extends over 13 amino acids. V trimming: 2 bases; J trimming: 6 bases; junction bases outside the gene matches: 2. Germline CDR1 reads SGHRS; CDR2 reads YFSETQ. The CDR3 reads CASSFAGGNEQFF. The CDR3 bases are TGCGCCAGCAGCTTTGCAGGGGGCAATGAGCAGTTCTTC.

The chain is built from TRBV13 and TRBJ2-5; 13 bases fit TRBD2. The trim removed 5 bases at V and 4 bases at J, leaving 4 bases unmatched. Germline V gene data show CDR1 as PRHDT and CDR2 as FYEKMQ (reference sequence). This CDR3 spans 15 amino acids. In DNA form, the CDR3 reads TGTGCCAGCAGCCAAGGGACTAGCGGGATAGAGACCCAGTACTTC. Protein sequence: CASSQGTSGIETQYF.

The count of this clone is one. V gene TRBV9 combines with J gene TRBJ2-1, with 7 bases that match TRBD2. The CDR3 covers 15 residues. J was trimmed by 0 bases and V by 4 bases; bases with no gene match: 4. Germline CDR1 SGDLS, CDR2 YYNGEE. CDR3 bases: TGTGCCAGCAGCCCACGGGGGGACTCCTACAATGAGCAGTTCTTC. It specifies CASSPRGDSYNEQFF.

The chain recombines TRBV11-2 with TRBJ2-1; 8 nucleotides agree with TRBD2. V gave up 5 bases and J gave up 9 bases; unmatched junction bases: 9. The CDR3 consists of 14 residues. Germline CDR1 is SGHAT and CDR2 is FQNNGV. This chain's CDR3 is CASSLLVRGGEQFF. Here the CDR3 DNA reads TGTGCCAGCAGCCTGCTGGTACGGGGGGGTGAGCAGTTCTTC. The full variable domain, with the rest looked up from reference TRBV11-2 and TRBJ2-1, is EAGVAQSPRYKIIEKRQSVAFWCNPISGHATLYWYQQILGQGPKLLIQFQNNGVVDDSQLPKDRFSAERLKGVDSTLKIQPAKLEDSAVYLCASSLLVRGGEQFFGPGTRLTVL.

A few counts support this clone. This chain connects TRBV5-5 to TRBJ1-2, with a weak D call TRBD1 (6 bases). V lost 2 bases to trimming and J lost 1 base, with 9 bases between them. Germline CDR1 SGHKS, CDR2 YYEKEE (reference sequence). The CDR3 loop spans 14 amino acids. CDR3 DNA sequence: TGTGCCAGCAGCTTCGGACAGAATAACTATGGCTACACCTTC. It codes for CASSFGQNNYGYTF.

This clone was detected only once. V and J are TRBV2 and TRBJ2-3; 7 nucleotides match TRBD2. The CDR3 runs to 16 residues. CDR1 is SNHLY and CDR2 is FYNNEI in the germline V gene. Germline trimming cut 1 base from V and 7 bases from J; bases unmatched to any gene: 11. In nucleotides, the CDR3 is TGTGCCAGCAGTGAAGGGGAGGGACTTGTCAGGAATACGCAGTATTTT. This translates into CASSEGEGLVRNTQYF. The entire variable domain, with the rest obtained from reference TRBV2 and TRBJ2-3, is as follows: EPEVTQTPSHQVTQMGQEVILRCVPISNHLYFYWYRQILGQKVEFLVSFYNNEISEKSEIFDDQFSVERPDGSNFTLKIRSTKLEDSAMYFCASSEGEGLVRNTQYFGPGTRLTVL.

V gene TRBV19 combines with J gene TRBJ2-1; 10 nucleotides line up with TRBD2. The trim removed 3 bases at V and 8 bases at J, leaving 10 bases unmatched. The CDR3 extends over 16 amino acids. Germline CDR1 reads LNHDA; CDR2 reads SQIVND (reference sequence). The CDR3 bases are TGTGCCAGTAGTATCGAAAGCGGGAGGGCCGGGGATGAGCAGTTCTTC. This sequence encodes CASSIESGRAGDEQFF. The whole variable domain, remainder taken from reference TRBV19 and TRBJ2-1, is DGGITQSPKYLFRKEGQNVTLSCEQNLNHDAMYWYRQDPGQGLRLIYYSQIVNDFQKGDIAEGYSVSREKKESFPLTVTSAQKNPTAFYLCASSIESGRAGDEQFFGPGTRLTVL.

The rearrangement links TRBV11-1 to TRBJ2-7, with D possibly being TRBD1 (5 bases). Trimming removed 1 base at V and 5 bases at J, with 18 bases between. The CDR3 is made up of 16 amino acids. CDR1 SGHAT and CDR2 FQDESV come from the germline V gene (reference sequence). Written as DNA, the CDR3 is TGTGCCAGCAGCTTAGGGTCAGGGCAGGAGCCTAACGAGCAGTACTTC. This codes for CASSLGSGQEPNEQYF. The variable domain in full, completed from reference TRBV11-1 and TRBJ2-7, reads EAEVAQSPRYKITEKSQAVAFWCDPISGHATLYWYRQILGQGPELLVQFQDESVVDDSQLPKDRFSAERLKGVDSTLKIQPAELGDSAMYLCASSLGSGQEPNEQYFGPGTRLTVT.

V and J are TRBV6-2 or TRBV6-3 and TRBJ2-5, with 10 bases lining up with TRBD2. CDR1 MNHEY and CDR2 SVGEGT come from the germline V gene. The CDR3 spans 16 residues. V dropped 6 bases and J dropped 5; count of bases not matched to a gene: 12. The CDR3 here is CASSPQLAGGLETQYF. The CDR3 nucleotides are TGTGCCAGCAGCCCACAGTTAGCGGGGGGTCTGGAGACCCAGTACTTC.

This clone was seen more than once but under ten times. This chain connects TRBV19 to TRBJ1-2; D is unclear. This CDR3 contains 15 residues. CDR1 is LNHDA, CDR2 SQIVND, per germline (reference sequence). The germline V and J ends were trimmed by 8 bases and 2 bases, with 18 bases remaining between them. The CDR3 protein is CASRPPGRLNYGYTF. The DNA of the CDR3 is TGTGCCAGTCGGCCACCCGGCAGGCTGAACTATGGCTACACCTTC. Using reference TRBV19 and TRBJ1-2 for the parts outside the CDR3, the full variable domain is DGGITQSPKYLFRKEGQNVTLSCEQNLNHDAMYWYRQDPGQGLRLIYYSQIVNDFQKGDIAEGYSVSREKKESFPLTVTSAQKNPTAFYLCASRPPGRLNYGYTFGSGTRLTVV.

The chain recombines TRBV11-2 with TRBJ1-3, with TRBD1 matching 8 bases. J was trimmed by 2 bases and V by 1 base; bases with no gene match: 7. CDR3 length equals 17 residues. The V gene's germline CDR1 is SGHAT and CDR2 FQNNGV. The CDR3: CASSLGPGTGAGNTIYF. The CDR3 nucleotides are TGTGCCAGCAGCTTAGGTCCCGGGACAGGAGCTGGAAACACCATATATTTT. Complete variable domain (other parts from reference TRBV11-2 and TRBJ1-3): EAGVAQSPRYKIIEKRQSVAFWCNPISGHATLYWYQQILGQGPKLLIQFQNNGVVDDSQLPKDRFSAERLKGVDSTLKIQPAKLEDSAVYLCASSLGPGTGAGNTIYFGEGSWLTVV.

The chain carries TRBV6-5 and TRBJ2-3, with TRBD1 as a possible D gene (5 bases). The germline V gene encodes CDR1 MNHEY and CDR2 SVGAGI. This CDR3 contains 14 residues. Trimming stripped 6 bases from V and 1 base from J, with 11 bases between. CDR3 bases: TGTGCCAGCAGCAAGGGGCAAGGCACAGATACGCAGTATTTT. Its protein product is CASSKGQGTDTQYF.

The chain has TRBV3-1 (or the pseudogene TRBV3-2) and TRBJ2-7; 7 bases map to TRBD1. This CDR3 has 14 amino acids. The V gene end was trimmed by 4 bases and the J gene end by 1 base; junction bases not matched to a gene: 4. The germline V gene has CDR1 LGHDT and CDR2 YNNKEL (reference sequence). The CDR3: CASSPTTGSYEQYF. The CDR3 nucleotides read TGTGCCAGCAGCCCGACGACAGGGTCCTACGAGCAGTACTTC.